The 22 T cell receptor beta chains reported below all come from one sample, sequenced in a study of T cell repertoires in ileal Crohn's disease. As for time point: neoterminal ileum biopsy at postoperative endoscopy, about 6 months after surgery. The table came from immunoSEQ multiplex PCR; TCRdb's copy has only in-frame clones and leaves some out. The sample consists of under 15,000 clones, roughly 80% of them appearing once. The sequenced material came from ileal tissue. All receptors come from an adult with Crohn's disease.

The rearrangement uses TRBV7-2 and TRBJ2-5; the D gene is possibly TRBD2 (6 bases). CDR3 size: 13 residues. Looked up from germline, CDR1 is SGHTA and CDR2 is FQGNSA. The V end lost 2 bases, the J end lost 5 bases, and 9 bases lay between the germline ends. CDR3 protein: CASSLNSGETQYF. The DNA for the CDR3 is TGTGCCAGCAGCTTAAACAGCGGGGAGACCCAGTACTTC.

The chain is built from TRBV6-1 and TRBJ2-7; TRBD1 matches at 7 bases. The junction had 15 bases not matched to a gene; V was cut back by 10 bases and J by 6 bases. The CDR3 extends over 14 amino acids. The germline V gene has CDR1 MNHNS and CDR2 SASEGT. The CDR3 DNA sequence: TGTGCCACCCTGGCGGTCACAGGGGCGATCGAGCAGTACTTC. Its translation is CATLAVTGAIEQYF.

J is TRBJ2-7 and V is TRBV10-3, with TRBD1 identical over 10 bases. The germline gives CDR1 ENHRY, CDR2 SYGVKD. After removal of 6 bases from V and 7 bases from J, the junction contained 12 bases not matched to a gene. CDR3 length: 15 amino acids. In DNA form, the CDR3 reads TGTGCCATCAGGGCCGACAGGGGGCCAGATGGGGAGCAGTACTTC. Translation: CAIRADRGPDGEQYF.

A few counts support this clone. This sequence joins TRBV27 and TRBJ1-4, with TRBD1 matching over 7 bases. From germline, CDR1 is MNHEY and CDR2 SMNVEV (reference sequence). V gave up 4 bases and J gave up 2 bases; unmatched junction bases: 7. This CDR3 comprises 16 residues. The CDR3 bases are TGTGCCAGCAGTTACTACTACAGGGGTACTAATGAAAAACTGTTTTTT. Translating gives CASSYYYRGTNEKLFF.

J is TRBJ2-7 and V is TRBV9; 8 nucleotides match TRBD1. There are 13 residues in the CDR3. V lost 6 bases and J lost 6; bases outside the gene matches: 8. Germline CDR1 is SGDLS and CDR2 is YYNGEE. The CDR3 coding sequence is TGTGCCAGCAACTCTGGGGGGACAGGCGAGCAGTACTTC. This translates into CASNSGGTGEQYF.

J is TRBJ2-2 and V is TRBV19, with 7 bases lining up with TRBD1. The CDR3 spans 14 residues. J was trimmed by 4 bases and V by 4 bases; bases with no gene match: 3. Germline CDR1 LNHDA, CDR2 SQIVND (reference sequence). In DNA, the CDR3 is TGTGCCAGTAGTAGCCAGGGGGTCACCGGGGAGCTGTTTTTT. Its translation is CASSSQGVTGELFF.

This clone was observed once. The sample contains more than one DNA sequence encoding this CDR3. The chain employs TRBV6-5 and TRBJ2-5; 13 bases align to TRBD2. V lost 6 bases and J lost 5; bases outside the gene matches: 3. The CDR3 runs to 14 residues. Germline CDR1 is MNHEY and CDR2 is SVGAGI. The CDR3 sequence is CASRGLAGVETQYF. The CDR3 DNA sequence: TGTGCCAGCAGAGGACTAGCGGGAGTTGAGACCCAGTACTTC.

The CDR3 is CASSWFKSKTQYF. The CDR3 DNA is TGTGCCAGCAGTTGGTTCAAGAGTAAGACCCAGTACTTC. The chain employs TRBV6-1 and TRBJ2-5, with D unresolved. Germline CDR1 and CDR2: MNHNS and SASEGT. The CDR3 has 13 amino acids. The V end was cut by 5 bases, the J end by 6 bases, with 13 bases between.

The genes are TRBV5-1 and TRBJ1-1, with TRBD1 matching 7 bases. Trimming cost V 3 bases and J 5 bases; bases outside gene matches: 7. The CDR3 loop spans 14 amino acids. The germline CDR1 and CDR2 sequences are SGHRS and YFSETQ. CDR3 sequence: CASSSTGVGTEAFF. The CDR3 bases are TGCGCCAGCAGCTCCACAGGGGTGGGGACTGAAGCTTTCTTT.

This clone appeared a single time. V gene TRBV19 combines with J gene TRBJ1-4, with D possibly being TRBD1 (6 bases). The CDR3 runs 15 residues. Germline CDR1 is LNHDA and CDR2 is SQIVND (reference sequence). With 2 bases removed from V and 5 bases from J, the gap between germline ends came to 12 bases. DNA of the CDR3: TGTGCCAGTAGTATACAAGGACAGACGAATGAAAAACTGTTTTTT. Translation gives CASSIQGQTNEKLFF.

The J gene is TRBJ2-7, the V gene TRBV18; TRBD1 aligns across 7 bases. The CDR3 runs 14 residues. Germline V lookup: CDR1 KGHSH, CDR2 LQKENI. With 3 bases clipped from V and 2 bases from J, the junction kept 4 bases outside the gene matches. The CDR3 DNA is TGTGCCAGCTCACCGCAGGGGGATGCCTACGAGCAGTACTTC. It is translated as CASSPQGDAYEQYF.

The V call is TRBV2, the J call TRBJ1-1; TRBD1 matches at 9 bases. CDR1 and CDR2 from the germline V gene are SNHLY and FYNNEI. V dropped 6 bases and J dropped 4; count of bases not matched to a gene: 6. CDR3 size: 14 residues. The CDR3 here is CASRVQGAGTEAFF. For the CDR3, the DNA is TGTGCCAGCAGAGTACAGGGGGCAGGCACTGAAGCTTTCTTT.

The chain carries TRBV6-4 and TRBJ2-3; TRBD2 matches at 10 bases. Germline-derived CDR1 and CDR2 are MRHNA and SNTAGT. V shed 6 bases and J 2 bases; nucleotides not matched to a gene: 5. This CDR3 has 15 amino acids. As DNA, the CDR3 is TGTGCCAGCAGCAGACTAGCGGGCGACACAGATACGCAGTATTTT. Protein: CASSRLAGDTDTQYF.

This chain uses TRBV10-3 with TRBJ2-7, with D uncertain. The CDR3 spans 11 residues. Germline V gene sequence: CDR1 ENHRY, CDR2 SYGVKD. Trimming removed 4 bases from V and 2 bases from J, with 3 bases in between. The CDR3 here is CAISGTYEQYF. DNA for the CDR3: TGTGCCATCAGTGGTACCTACGAGCAGTACTTC.

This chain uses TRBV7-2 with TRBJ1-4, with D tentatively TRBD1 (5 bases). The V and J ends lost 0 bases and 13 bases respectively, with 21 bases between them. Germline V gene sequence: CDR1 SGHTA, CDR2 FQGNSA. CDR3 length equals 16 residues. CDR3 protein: CASSLAAQRSYGGLFF. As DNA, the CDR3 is TGTGCCAGCAGCTTAGCGGCCCAGAGGTCCTACGGGGGACTGTTTTTT.

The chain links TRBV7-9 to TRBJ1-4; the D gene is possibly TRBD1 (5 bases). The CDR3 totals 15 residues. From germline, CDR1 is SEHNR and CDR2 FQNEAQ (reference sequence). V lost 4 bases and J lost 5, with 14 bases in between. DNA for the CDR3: TGTGCCAGCAGCTCCACTCAGGGTACGAATGAAAAACTGTTTTTT. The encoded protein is CASSSTQGTNEKLFF. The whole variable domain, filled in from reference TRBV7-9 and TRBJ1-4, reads DTGVSQNPRHKITKRGQNVTFRCDPISEHNRLYWYRQTLGQGPEFLTYFQNEAQLEKSRLLSDRFSAERPKGSFSTLEIQRTEQGDSAMYLCASSSTQGTNEKLFFGSGTQLSVL.

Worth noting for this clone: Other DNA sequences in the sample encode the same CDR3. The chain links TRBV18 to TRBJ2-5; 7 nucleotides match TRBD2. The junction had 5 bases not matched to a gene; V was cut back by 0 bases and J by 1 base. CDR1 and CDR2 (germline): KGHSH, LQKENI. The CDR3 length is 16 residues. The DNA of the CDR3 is TGTGCCAGCTCACCACCGGCGGGGGTCCCCCAAGAGACCCAGTACTTC. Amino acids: CASSPPAGVPQETQYF.

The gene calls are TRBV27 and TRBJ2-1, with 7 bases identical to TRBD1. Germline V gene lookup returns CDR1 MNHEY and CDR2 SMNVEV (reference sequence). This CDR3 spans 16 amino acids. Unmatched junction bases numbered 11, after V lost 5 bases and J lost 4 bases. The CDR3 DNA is TGTGCCAGCAGTGTACTCCGGGACAGCAGATACAATGAGCAGTTCTTC. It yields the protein CASSVLRDSRYNEQFF.

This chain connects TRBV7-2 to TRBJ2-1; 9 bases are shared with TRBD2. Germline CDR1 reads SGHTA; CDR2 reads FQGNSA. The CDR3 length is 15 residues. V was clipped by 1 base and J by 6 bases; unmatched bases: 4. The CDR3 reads CASSLDAREGNEQFF. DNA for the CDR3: TGTGCCAGCAGCTTAGACGCGCGGGAGGGCAATGAGCAGTTCTTC.

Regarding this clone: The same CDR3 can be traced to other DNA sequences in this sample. The CDR3, as DNA: TGTGCCAGCAGTTTTGGACAGGGGAACTATGGCTACACCTTC. Its translation is CASSFGQGNYGYTF. The chain combines TRBV28 with TRBJ1-2, with TRBD1 identical over 9 bases. The CDR3 loop spans 14 amino acids. Germline CDR1 and CDR2: MDHEN and SYDVKM. V dropped 3 bases and J dropped 2; count of bases not matched to a gene: 1.

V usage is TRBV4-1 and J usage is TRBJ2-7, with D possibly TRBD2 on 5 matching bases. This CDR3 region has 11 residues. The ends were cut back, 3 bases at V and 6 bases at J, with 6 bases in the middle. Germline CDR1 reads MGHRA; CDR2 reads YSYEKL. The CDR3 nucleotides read TGCGCCAGCAGCCAGGGGAGCGAGCAGTACTTC. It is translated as CASSQGSEQYF.

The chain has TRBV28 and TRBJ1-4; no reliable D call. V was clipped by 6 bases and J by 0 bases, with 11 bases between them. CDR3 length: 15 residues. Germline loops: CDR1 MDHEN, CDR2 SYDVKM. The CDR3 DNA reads TGTGCCAGCAGCCCCGGGAGCGCAACTAATGAAAAACTGTTTTTT. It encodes CASSPGSATNEKLFF.